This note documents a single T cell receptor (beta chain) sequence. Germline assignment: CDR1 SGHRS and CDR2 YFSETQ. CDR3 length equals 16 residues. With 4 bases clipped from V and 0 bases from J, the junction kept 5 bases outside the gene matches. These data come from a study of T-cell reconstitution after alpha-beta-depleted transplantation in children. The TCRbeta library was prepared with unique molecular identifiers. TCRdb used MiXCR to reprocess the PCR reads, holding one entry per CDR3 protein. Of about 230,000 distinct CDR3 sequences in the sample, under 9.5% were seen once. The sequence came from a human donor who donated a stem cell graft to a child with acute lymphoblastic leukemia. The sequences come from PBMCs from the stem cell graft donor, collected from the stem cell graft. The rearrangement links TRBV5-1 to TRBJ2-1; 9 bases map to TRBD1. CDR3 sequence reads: CASSLDRGLSYNEQFF. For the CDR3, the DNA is TGCGCCAGCAGCCTGGACAGGGGCCTCTCCTACAATGAGCAGTTCTTC. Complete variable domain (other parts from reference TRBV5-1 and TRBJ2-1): KAGVTQTPRYLIKTRGQQVTLSCSPISGHRSVSWYQQTPGQGLQFLFEYFSETQRNKGNFPGRFSGRQFSNSRSEMNVSTLELGDSALYLCASSLDRGLSYNEQFFGPGTRLTVL.